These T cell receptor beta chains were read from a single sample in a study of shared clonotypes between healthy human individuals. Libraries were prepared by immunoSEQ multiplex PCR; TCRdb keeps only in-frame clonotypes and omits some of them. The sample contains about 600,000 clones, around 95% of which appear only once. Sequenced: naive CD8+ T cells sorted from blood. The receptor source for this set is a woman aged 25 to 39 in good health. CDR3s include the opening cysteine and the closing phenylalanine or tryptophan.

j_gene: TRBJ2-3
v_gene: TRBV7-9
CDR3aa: CASSSTGSETDTQYF

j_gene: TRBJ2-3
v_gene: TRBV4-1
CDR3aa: CASSEREGRDTQYF

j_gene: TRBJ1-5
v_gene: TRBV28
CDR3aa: CASSLSLIVDQPQHF

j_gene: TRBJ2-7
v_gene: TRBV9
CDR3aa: CASSSTGDTYEQYF

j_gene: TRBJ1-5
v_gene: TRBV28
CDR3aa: CASSWDGSNQPQHF

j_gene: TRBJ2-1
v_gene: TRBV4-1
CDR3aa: CASSQGGIPYNEQFF

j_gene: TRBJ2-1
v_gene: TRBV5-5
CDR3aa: CASSLEGSLEQFF

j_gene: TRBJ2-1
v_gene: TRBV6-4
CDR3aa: CASSVLAGGNEQFF

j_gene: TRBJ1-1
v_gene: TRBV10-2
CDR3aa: CASRETGEVEAFF

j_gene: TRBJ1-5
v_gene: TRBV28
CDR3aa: CASSSRTGKGQPQHF

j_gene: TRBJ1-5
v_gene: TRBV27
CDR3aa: CASSLWGSNQPQHF

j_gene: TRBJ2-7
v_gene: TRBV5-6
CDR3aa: CASSFGNSYEQYF

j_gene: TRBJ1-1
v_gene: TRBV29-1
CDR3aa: CSVVVGRANTEAFF

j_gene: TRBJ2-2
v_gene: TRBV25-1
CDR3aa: CATFGQGVHTGELFF

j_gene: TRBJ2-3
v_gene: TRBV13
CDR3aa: CASSLNFGWVDQKDTDTQYF

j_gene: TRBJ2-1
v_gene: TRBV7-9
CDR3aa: CASSYGLAGGNEQFF

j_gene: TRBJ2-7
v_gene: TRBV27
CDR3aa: CASSPGGRSYEQYF

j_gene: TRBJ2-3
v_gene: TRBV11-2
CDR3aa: CASSLVTGTADTQYF

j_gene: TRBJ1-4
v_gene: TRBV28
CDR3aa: CASSRSGGRNEKLFF

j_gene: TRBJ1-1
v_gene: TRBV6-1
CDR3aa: CATKDISNTEAFF

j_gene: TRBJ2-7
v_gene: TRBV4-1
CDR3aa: CASSQSSGTTYEQYF

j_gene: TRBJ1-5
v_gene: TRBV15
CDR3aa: CATSRLTASNQPQHF

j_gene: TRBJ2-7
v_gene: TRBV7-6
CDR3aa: CASSSDRVPLYEQYF

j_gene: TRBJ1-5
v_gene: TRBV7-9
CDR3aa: CASSFESEPQHF

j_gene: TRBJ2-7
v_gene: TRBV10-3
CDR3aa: CAGGSSNEQYF

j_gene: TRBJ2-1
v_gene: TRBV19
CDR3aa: CASSIYGDNEQFF

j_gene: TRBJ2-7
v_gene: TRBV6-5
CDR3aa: CASSYTIAGGVDEQYF

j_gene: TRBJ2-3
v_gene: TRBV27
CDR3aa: CASSTGDTQYF

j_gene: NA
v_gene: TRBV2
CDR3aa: CASSEDRQGIHEQYF

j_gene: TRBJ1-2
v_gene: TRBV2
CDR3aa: CASSDVRTGGWYGYTF

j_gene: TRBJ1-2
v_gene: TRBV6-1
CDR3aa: CASSEVDRVYGYTF

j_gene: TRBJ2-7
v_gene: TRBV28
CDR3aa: CASRRTGVTYEQYF

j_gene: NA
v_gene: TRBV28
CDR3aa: CASSFLEGVYEQYF

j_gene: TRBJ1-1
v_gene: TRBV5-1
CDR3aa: CASRPRGNTEAFF

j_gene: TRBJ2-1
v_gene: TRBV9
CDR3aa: CASSATTRADEQFF

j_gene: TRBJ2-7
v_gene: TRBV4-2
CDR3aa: CASSVISSSGASGIGEQYF

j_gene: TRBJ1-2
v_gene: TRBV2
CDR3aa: CAQPGTADSNYGYTF

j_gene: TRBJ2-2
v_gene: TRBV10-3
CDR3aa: CAIMAENTGELFF

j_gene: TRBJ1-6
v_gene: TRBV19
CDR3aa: CASRWGTAQSPLHF

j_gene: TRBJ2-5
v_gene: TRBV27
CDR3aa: CASSPRALGTQYF

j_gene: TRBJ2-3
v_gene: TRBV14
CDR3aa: CASSHTDTQYF

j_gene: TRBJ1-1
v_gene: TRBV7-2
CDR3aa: CASSLVGFEAFF

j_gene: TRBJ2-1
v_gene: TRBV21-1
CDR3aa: CASSKATGRPPYNEQFF

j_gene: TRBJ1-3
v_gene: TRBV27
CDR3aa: CASSAGTAFSGNTIYF

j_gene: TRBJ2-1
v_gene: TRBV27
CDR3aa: CASGEVYNEQFF

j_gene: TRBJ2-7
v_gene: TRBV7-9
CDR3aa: CASSPSPSGSYEQYF

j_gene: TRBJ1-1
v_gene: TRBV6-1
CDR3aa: CASSDLGGPLEAFF

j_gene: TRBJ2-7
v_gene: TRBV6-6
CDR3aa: CASSSGTPYEQYF

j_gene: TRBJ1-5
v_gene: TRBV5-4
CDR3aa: CASSSGPGGENQPQHF

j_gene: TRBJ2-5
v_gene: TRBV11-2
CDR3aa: CASSSPGPQYF

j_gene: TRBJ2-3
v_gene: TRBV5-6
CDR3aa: CASSSGTSGYTDTQYF

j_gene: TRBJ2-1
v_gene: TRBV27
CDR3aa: CASSSTGTGRYEQFF

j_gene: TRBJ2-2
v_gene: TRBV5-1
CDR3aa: CASSFGRRNTGELFF